This TCR beta chain emerged from a study of blood T cell repertoires in COVID-19. V was trimmed by 6 bases and J by 1 base, leaving 13 bases between them. In germline, CDR1 is MNHNY, CDR2 SVGAGI (reference sequence). CDR3 length equals 16 residues. The method was immunoSEQ multiplex PCR; TCRdb's version includes in-frame clones alone and lacks a portion of them. Among 70,000 to 100,000 clones, 84% were seen once, and the ten largest hold roughly 10%. The sample was peripheral blood. The receptor comes from a human donor in a cohort sampled during active COVID-19. The chain uses TRBV6-6 and TRBJ2-6, with D perhaps TRBD1 (6 bases). The CDR3 DNA reads TGTGCCAGCAGCCGCGAAACAGGGTCTGGGGCCAACGTCCTGACTTTC. It encodes CASSRETGSGANVLTF.